The present TCR beta chain was sequenced within a study of control samples from healthy donors and cancer patients. Produced via immunoSEQ multiplex PCR; TCRdb's table is partial and in-frame only. The table lists about 180,000 clones, approximately 92% of them singletons, with 1.4% in the top ten. Germline CDR1 reads SGHDN; CDR2 reads FVKESK. Deletions cut 1 base from V and 4 bases from J, with 5 bases between. CDR3 length: 12 amino acids. The sample taken for sequencing was blood. This TCR was sampled from a man younger than 40 in good health. The genes are TRBV14 and TRBJ2-7; no reliable D call. The CDR3 region is CASSQAPYEQYF. The CDR3 DNA reads TGTGCCAGCAGCCAAGCACCGTACGAGCAGTACTTC.